This T cell receptor beta chain was identified during a study of T cell responses to AZD1222 COVID-19 vaccine. Some clones are missing from TCRdb's copy, which holds only in-frame ones; the method was immunoSEQ multiplex PCR. In the table there are over 150,000 clones, 70% to 90% of which are singletons. About this clone itself: Its antigen is as yet unknown.

Findings and caveats of the study: Baseline serology detected seropositivity in only 6 or 7 AZD1222 recipients. Repertoires were obtained only post-peak T cell response.

The source is an adult who received the AZD1222 COVID-19 vaccine. The source material was peripheral blood, sampled 28 days after the second AZD1222 dose.

CDR3 sequence: CASSPNGGGDQPQHF. In DNA form, the CDR3 reads TGTGCCAGCAGCCCCAATGGAGGGGGAGATCAGCCCCAGCATTTT. The J gene is TRBJ1-5, the V gene TRBV7-2; weak D call: TRBD1 (6 bases). This CDR3 is 15 amino acids long. The germline CDR1 and CDR2 sequences are SGHTA and FQGNSA. Trimming pared 5 bases from V and 5 bases from J, leaving 16 bases between.